This T cell receptor (beta chain) stems from a study of CD8+ T cells in alopecia areata. Study context: Tofacitinib treatment spanned 6 to 18 months, with 6 months off drug afterward.

Treatment in this sample: oral pan-JAK inhibitor, 5-10 mg twice daily. Study results and limitations: A great number of expanded lesional clones endured in scalp and blood during tofacitinib.

V was trimmed by 7 bases and J by 2 bases, leaving 14 bases between them. The CDR3 loop spans 14 amino acids. In germline, CDR1 is SNHLY, CDR2 FYNNEI. As regards this clone: Its antigen remains unknown.

Reverse transcribed after extraction, RNA yielded cDNA as the sequencing template. Clones were read by immunoSEQ multiplex PCR, and TCRdb kept only the in-frame ones, dropping some. The sample includes about 94,000 clones, about 70% of them seen just once. The sample here was CD8+ T cells sorted from blood, taken around week 44, from a patient treated with tofacitinib. The chain joins TRBV2 to TRBJ1-1; possibly TRBD1 for D (6 bases). The sequence came from a human donor with alopecia areata. CDR3 sequence (DNA): TGTGCCAGCATTCCCGGGGGGGCAAACACTGAAGCTTTCTTT. It is translated as CASIPGGANTEAFF.